One sample yielded the 30 T cell receptor beta chains listed below, sequenced in a study of cytomegalovirus exposure and HLA in healthy donors. The primer mix had 60 Vbeta and 13 Jbeta primers. Profiled with immunoSEQ multiplex PCR; TCRdb holds only in-frame clones, not every one. The repertoire holds 150,000 to 200,000 clones, roughly 80% seen once, with 6.5% to 8.5% in the top ten. Source material: PBMCs. These receptors all stem from a man aged 25 to 40 in good health and CMV-seropositive.

This chain uses TRBV28 with TRBJ1-5, with 11 bases lining up with TRBD1. J was trimmed by 7 bases and V by 6 bases; bases with no gene match: 8. Germline CDR1 and CDR2: MDHEN and SYDVKM. The CDR3 length is 15 residues. The CDR3 sequence: CASRGQGEAWQPQHF. For the CDR3, the DNA is TGTGCCAGCAGGGGACAGGGGGAGGCTTGGCAGCCCCAGCATTTT. Full variable domain (remainder filled in from reference TRBV28 and TRBJ1-5): DVKVTQSSRYLVKRTGEKVFLECVQDMDHENMFWYRQDPGLGLRLIYFSYDVKMKEKGDIPEGYSVSREKKERFSLILESASTNQTSMYLCASRGQGEAWQPQHFGDGTRLSIL.

The CDR3: CASSVATGGVEQYF. As DNA, the CDR3 is TGTGCCAGCAGCGTAGCTACAGGGGGGGTCGAGCAGTACTTC. The V call is TRBV9, the J call TRBJ2-7, with a tentative D call TRBD1 (8 bases). V was shortened by 0 bases and J by 6 bases, with 13 bases between the two germline ends. Germline CDR1 is SGDLS and CDR2 is YYNGEE. The CDR3 has 14 amino acids.

J is TRBJ2-7 and V is TRBV7-9, with TRBD2 as a possible D gene (5 bases). The CDR3 spans 14 residues. V lost 0 bases, J lost 2 bases, and 8 bases lay in between. Per germline, CDR1 SEHNR and CDR2 FQNEAQ (reference sequence). The CDR3 region has the DNA TGTGCCAGCAGCTTAGCGGGAGCTGCCTACGAGCAGTACTTC. As protein: CASSLAGAAYEQYF.

The chain employs TRBV27 and TRBJ2-5; no firm D call. CDR1 is MNHEY and CDR2 is SMNVEV in the germline V gene (reference sequence). The V end lost 6 bases, the J end lost 0 bases, and 14 bases lay between the germline ends. The length of the CDR3 is 15 residues. The CDR3 sequence: CASSPGTGYQETQYF. CDR3 DNA: TGTGCCAGCAGCCCTGGAACGGGTTACCAAGAGACCCAGTACTTC.

The V and J genes are TRBV11-2 and TRBJ2-3; D is unclear. Trimming cost V 1 base and J 0 bases, with 5 bases left between them. CDR1 and CDR2 (germline): SGHAT, FQNNGV. The CDR3 has 14 amino acids. The CDR3 DNA follows: TGTGCCAGCAGCTTAGCTACTAGCACAGATACGCAGTATTTT. Its protein product is CASSLATSTDTQYF.

A few counts support this clone. J is TRBJ1-1 and V is TRBV18; 7 bases align to TRBD1. V lost 4 bases and J lost 3; bases outside the gene matches: 5. There are 14 residues in the CDR3. The V gene's germline CDR1 is KGHSH and CDR2 LQKENI. The CDR3 reads CASSLGTEDTEAFF. The DNA for the CDR3 is TGTGCCAGCTCACTAGGGACAGAGGACACTGAAGCTTTCTTT.

Worth noting for this clone: Its ends do not fully match the called genes, so a read error is possible. The J gene is TRBJ2-3, the V gene TRBV20-1; 8 bases are shared with TRBD2. This CDR3 has 10 residues. From germline, CDR1 is DFQATT and CDR2 SNEGSKA (reference sequence). The CDR3 nucleotides are TGCAGTGCTAGTACCGGGAGGGCTCATTTT. Encoded protein: CSASTGRAHF.

This clone was recorded once. This chain connects TRBV19 to TRBJ1-1, with D possibly being TRBD1 (6 bases). Trimming took off 5 bases at V and 4 bases at J, with 14 bases between the two ends. The CDR3 loop spans 14 amino acids. Looked up from germline, CDR1 is LNHDA and CDR2 is SQIVND (reference sequence). CDR3 amino acids: CASSVTGLGTEAFF. The CDR3 DNA reads as TGTGCCAGTAGTGTGACAGGCCTGGGCACTGAAGCTTTCTTT.

This sequence joins TRBV7-8 and TRBJ1-5; D not certain. The CDR3 sequence is 15 residues long. Germline V gene data show CDR1 as SGHVS and CDR2 as FQNEAQ. Trimming took 1 base from V and 6 from J, leaving 13 bases between them. CDR3 sequence: CASSLGSSAGQPQHF. For the CDR3, the DNA is TGTGCCAGCAGCTTAGGCAGCTCGGCGGGTCAGCCCCAGCATTTT. The full variable domain, completed using reference TRBV7-8 and TRBJ1-5, is GAGVSQSPRYKVAKRGQDVALRCDPISGHVSLFWYQQALGQGPEFLTYFQNEAQLDKSGLPSDRFFAERPEGSVSTLKIQRTQQEDSAVYLCASSLGSSAGQPQHFGDGTRLSIL.

There are a few counts of this clone. The chain couples TRBV6-6 to TRBJ2-4, with TRBD1 identical over 9 bases. CDR1 MNHNY and CDR2 SVGAGI come from the germline V gene (reference sequence). J gave up 8 bases and V 6 bases, and 14 bases lay outside the gene matches. This CDR3 is 16 amino acids long. Here the CDR3 DNA reads TGTGCCAGCAGCCACAGCCCGGGACAGGGAAGGGACATTCAGTACTTC. Translating it yields CASSHSPGQGRDIQYF.

This clone was found once. The V call is TRBV4-1, the J call TRBJ2-7, with 7 bases identical to TRBD2. Germline V gene lookup returns CDR1 MGHRA and CDR2 YSYEKL. The junction had 10 bases not matched to a gene; V was cut back by 2 bases and J by 3 bases. This CDR3 spans 16 amino acids. In nucleotides, the CDR3 is TGCGCCAGCAGCCAACTGGACGGGAGGAACCACTACGAGCAGTACTTC. Its translation is CASSQLDGRNHYEQYF.

The chain uses TRBV28 and TRBJ1-1; the D gene is possibly TRBD1 (5 bases). Germline values: CDR1 MDHEN, CDR2 SYDVKM. The CDR3 runs to 14 residues. The V gene lost 2 bases and the J gene lost 4 bases, with 11 bases spanning the gap. CDR3 sequence reads: CASSLTAGATEAFF. The CDR3 DNA sequence: TGTGCCAGCAGTTTAACGGCTGGGGCCACTGAAGCTTTCTTT.

The chain is built from TRBV5-6 and TRBJ1-2; D perhaps matches TRBD1 (6 bases). V lost 3 bases and J lost 8, with 14 bases in between. The CDR3 extends over 13 amino acids. CDR1 and CDR2 (germline): SGHDT, YYEEEE. DNA for the CDR3: TGTGCCAGCAGCTGGGTACAGGGCCGGGGCTACACCTTC. It translates to CASSWVQGRGYTF.

This clone was seen only a few times. The chain combines TRBV21-1 with TRBJ1-1; the D call TRBD1 from the table was never checked on the DNA. TRBV21-1 represents a pseudogene. The CDR3 is 12 residues long. The DNA of the CDR3 is TGTGCCAGTCGGGACAGACTATTAGAAGCTTTCTTT. Translated: CASRDRLLEAFF.

This chain uses TRBV7-9 with TRBJ2-1, with 7 bases aligning to TRBD2. This CDR3 comprises 15 residues. The ends lost 6 bases at V and 0 bases at J; junction bases unmatched: 5. Germline V gene sequence: CDR1 SEHNR, CDR2 FQNEAQ (reference sequence). The CDR3 protein is CASSASGGSYNEQFF. The CDR3, as DNA: TGTGCCAGCAGTGCTAGCGGAGGCTCCTACAATGAGCAGTTCTTC.

The chain employs TRBV9 and TRBJ2-2; D ambiguous. The CDR3 contains 15 residues. Trimming removed 5 bases at V and 7 bases at J, with 18 bases between. Germline CDR1 SGDLS, CDR2 YYNGEE. The CDR3 coding sequence is TGTGCCAGCAGACCGCCCGGTGGTTCGAGCGGGGAGCTGTTTTTT. As protein: CASRPPGGSSGELFF.

The V and J genes are TRBV19 and TRBJ1-5, with TRBD1 identical over 7 bases. V gave up 10 bases and J gave up 7 bases; unmatched junction bases: 13. Germline lookup yields CDR1 LNHDA and CDR2 SQIVND (reference sequence). This CDR3 region has 14 residues. CDR3 coding DNA: TGTGCCACAAAGGACAGGCCCGGGGACCAGCCCCAGCATTTT. Translating it yields CATKDRPGDQPQHF.

This clone was counted once. The rearrangement uses TRBV5-4 and TRBJ2-2; 12 bases agree with TRBD2. The CDR3 loop spans 15 amino acids. Germline CDR1 reads SGHNT; CDR2 reads YYREEE (reference sequence). With V trimmed by 3 bases and J by 7 bases, 4 bases remained unmatched. CDR3 sequence: CASSSRTSGVGELFF. The CDR3 DNA follows: TGTGCCAGCAGCTCCCGGACTAGCGGGGTCGGGGAGCTGTTTTTT. Full variable domain (remainder filled in from reference TRBV5-4 and TRBJ2-2): ETGVTQSPTHLIKTRGQQVTLRCSSQSGHNTVSWYQQALGQGPQFIFQYYREEENGRGNFPPRFSGLQFPNYSSELNVNALELDDSALYLCASSSRTSGVGELFFGEGSRLTVL.

The V and J genes are TRBV25-1 and TRBJ1-3, with 10 bases lining up with TRBD1. The CDR3 has 18 amino acids. J lost 3 bases, V lost 1 base, and 9 bases had no gene match. CDR1 is MGHDK and CDR2 is SYGVNS in the germline V gene. The CDR3 spells CASSESGDWTGGGNTIYF. The DNA of the CDR3 is TGTGCCAGCAGTGAATCTGGTGATTGGACAGGGGGTGGAAACACCATATATTTT. The full variable domain, its missing parts supplied by reference TRBV25-1 and TRBJ1-3, is EADIYQTPRYLVIGTGKKITLECSQTMGHDKMYWYQQDPGMELHLIHYSYGVNSTEKGDLSSESTVSRIRTEHFPLTLESARPSHTSQYLCASSESGDWTGGGNTIYFGEGSWLTVV.

The gene calls are TRBV19 and TRBJ2-5; tentatively, D is TRBD1 (5 bases). The ends were cut back, 5 bases at V and 0 bases at J, with 13 bases in the middle. In germline, CDR1 is LNHDA, CDR2 SQIVND (reference sequence). The CDR3 runs to 15 residues. The CDR3 DNA sequence: TGTGCCAGTAGTTTCTCGGACATAAACCAAGAGACCCAGTACTTC. This gives the protein CASSFSDINQETQYF.

J is TRBJ2-3 and V is TRBV7-2; no reliable D call. Germline V CDR1 and CDR2: SGHTA, FQGNSA. V lost 3 bases and J lost 0, with 7 bases in between. This CDR3 has 14 residues. The CDR3 loop reads CASSFLPSTDTQYF. The CDR3 DNA reads TGTGCCAGCAGCTTCCTTCCCAGCACAGATACGCAGTATTTT.

This clone has only a few counts. This rearrangement joins TRBV14 to TRBJ2-7, with TRBD1 matching 8 bases. This CDR3 contains 15 residues. J lost 2 bases, V lost 1 base, and 4 bases had no gene match. Germline lookup yields CDR1 SGHDN and CDR2 FVKESK. The CDR3, as DNA: TGTGCCAGCAGCCAAGGACAGGGGAGGACCTACGAGCAGTACTTC. Translation: CASSQGQGRTYEQYF.

The genes are TRBV11-2 and TRBJ2-7, with D possibly being TRBD2 (6 bases). The CDR3 is 13 residues long. Germline V gives CDR1 SGHAT, CDR2 FQNNGV. Trimming pared 5 bases from V and 2 bases from J, leaving 10 bases between. The CDR3 bases are TGTGCCAGCAGCACGGGGACTGCCTACGAGCAGTACTTC. Its translation is CASSTGTAYEQYF.

The chain carries TRBV7-9 and TRBJ2-1; no reliable D call. Trimming shortened V by 0 bases and J by 9 bases, and 9 bases separated the two germline ends. Germline V CDR1 and CDR2: SEHNR, FQNEAQ (reference sequence). The CDR3 consists of 13 residues. The CDR3 reads CASSLAGEREQFF. The DNA of the CDR3 is TGTGCCAGCAGCTTAGCAGGAGAGCGTGAGCAGTTCTTC.

The chain combines TRBV30 with TRBJ1-3, with 7 bases identical to TRBD1. CDR3 length equals 14 residues. V shed 1 base, J shed 4 bases, and the junction held 4 bases outside the gene matches. CDR1 is GTSNPN and CDR2 is SVGIG in the germline V gene (reference sequence). The CDR3 coding sequence is TGTGCCTGGAGTGACGGGACAGAAGGAAACACCATATATTTT. This translates into CAWSDGTEGNTIYF.

The V and J genes are TRBV4-1 and TRBJ1-2, with D perhaps TRBD1 (5 bases). From germline, CDR1 is MGHRA and CDR2 YSYEKL. This CDR3 is 14 amino acids long. V lost 3 bases and J 6 bases, leaving 14 bases between the germline ends. The CDR3 DNA sequence: TGCGCCAGCAGCCATCCCCCGCGGGGGGATGGCTACACCTTC. This translates into CASSHPPRGDGYTF.

The sample holds a few counts of this clone. The chain recombines TRBV6-5 with TRBJ2-3, with D tentatively TRBD2 (7 bases). The CDR3 extends over 13 amino acids. The V end lost 4 bases, the J end lost 5 bases, and 10 bases lay between the germline ends. Germline loops: CDR1 MNHEY, CDR2 SVGAGI. The CDR3 sequence: CASSWEGGDTQYF. CDR3 nucleotides: TGTGCCAGCAGTTGGGAGGGGGGAGATACGCAGTATTTT.

This chain joins TRBV7-2 and TRBJ2-7; D not resolved. V was shortened by 5 bases and J by 0 bases, with 11 bases between the two germline ends. CDR1 is SGHTA and CDR2 is FQGNSA in the germline V gene. There are 14 residues in the CDR3. The CDR3 loop reads CASSAYSSSYEQYF. The CDR3 DNA sequence: TGTGCCAGCAGCGCATACTCAAGCTCCTACGAGCAGTACTTC.

This chain joins TRBV4-2 and TRBJ2-3; the match to TRBD2 covers 9 bases. The CDR3 loop spans 16 amino acids. The ends lost 3 bases at V and 2 bases at J; junction bases unmatched: 6. The germline CDR1 and CDR2 sequences are LGHNA and YNFKEQ. The CDR3 nucleotides read TGTGCCAGCAGCCAGGCGGGGGGGCCCCCCACAGATACGCAGTATTTT. It encodes CASSQAGGPPTDTQYF.

The rearrangement links TRBV14 to TRBJ2-1, with 13 nucleotides matching TRBD2. Germline V gene lookup returns CDR1 SGHDN and CDR2 FVKESK. Trimming cost V 1 base and J 1 base; bases outside gene matches: 13. The CDR3 spans 21 residues. As DNA, the CDR3 is TGTGCCAGCAGCCAAGGGTTGGGAACTAGCGGGAGGGCGAGGTCCTACAATGAGCAGTTCTTC. Its translation is CASSQGLGTSGRARSYNEQFF.